These 15 T cell receptor beta chains were all obtained from the same sample, sequenced in a study of Graves' ophthalmopathy and Graves' hyperthyroidism. As the template, RNA transcripts were used to amplify TCR beta CDR3 regions. HTBI-primed first-round RT-PCR preceded second-round multiplex PCR. TCRdb reprocessed the multiplex PCR reads with MiXCR, giving one entry per CDR3 protein. This table holds approximately 210,000 distinct CDR3 sequences, approximately 29% found once. Sequencing input: peripheral blood. These receptors came from a man in his fifties or sixties with Graves' ophthalmopathy.

The V call is TRBV6-2 or TRBV6-3, the J call TRBJ2-7; D is undetermined. The germline V gene has CDR1 MNHEY and CDR2 SVGEGT. V lost 8 bases to trimming and J lost 4 bases, with 12 bases between them. The CDR3 spans 12 residues. CDR3 in amino acids: CASGMTLYEQYF. The CDR3 DNA is TGTGCCAGCGGAATGACATTGTACGAGCAGTACTTC.

This clonotype was observed at least ten times. This sequence joins TRBV11-2 and TRBJ2-5; 7 bases map to TRBD1. CDR3 length: 14 residues. Germline V gene lookup returns CDR1 SGHAT and CDR2 FQNNGV. V shed 8 bases, J shed 3 bases, and the junction held 9 bases outside the gene matches. CDR3 sequence reads: CASGDRALKETQYF. The CDR3 DNA follows: TGTGCCAGCGGCGACAGGGCGTTAAAAGAGACCCAGTACTTC.

This clonotype has just one count. The chain carries TRBV30 and TRBJ1-2; 7 bases fit TRBD1. Per germline, CDR1 GTSNPN and CDR2 SVGIG (reference sequence). The junction had 9 bases not matched to a gene; V was cut back by 4 bases and J by 10 bases. The CDR3 totals 12 residues. CDR3 in amino acids: CAWTLTGSDYTF. CDR3 bases: TGTGCCTGGACCTTGACAGGGAGCGACTACACCTTC.

This clonotype was detected many times. This chain connects TRBV19 to TRBJ1-1, with D possibly matching TRBD1 (6 bases). The length of the CDR3 is 12 residues. Between the trimmed V and J ends, which lost 10 bases and 4 bases, there was a span of 13 bases. The germline V gene encodes CDR1 LNHDA and CDR2 SQIVND (reference sequence). CDR3 amino acids: CATGGGATEAFF. DNA of the CDR3: TGTGCCACGGGAGGGGGGGCCACTGAAGCTTTCTTT.

This clonotype occurred many times. The chain recombines TRBV19 with TRBJ1-5; weak D call: TRBD1 (6 bases). V gave up 1 base and J gave up 4 bases, with 8 bases separating them. Looked up from germline, CDR1 is LNHDA and CDR2 is SQIVND (reference sequence). The CDR3 runs to 14 residues. The CDR3 protein is CASSIGRGNQPQHF. CDR3 nucleotides: TGTGCCAGTAGTATAGGCAGGGGAAATCAGCCCCAGCATTTT.

This clonotype showed up many times. The V and J genes are TRBV19 and TRBJ2-7, with D possibly TRBD1 on 5 matching bases. The CDR3 is made up of 14 amino acids. The V end lost 5 bases, the J end lost 2 bases, and 13 bases lay between the germline ends. Germline V gives CDR1 LNHDA, CDR2 SQIVND (reference sequence). CDR3 DNA: TGTGCCAGTAGTCCACCGACGGACACCTACGAGCAGTACTTC. Translation gives CASSPPTDTYEQYF. Together with reference TRBV19 and TRBJ2-7, the CDR3 gives the full variable domain: DGGITQSPKYLFRKEGQNVTLSCEQNLNHDAMYWYRQDPGQGLRLIYYSQIVNDFQKGDIAEGYSVSREKKESFPLTVTSAQKNPTAFYLCASSPPTDTYEQYFGPGTRLTVT.

This clonotype appeared a few times. As DNA, the CDR3 is TGTGCCAGCAGCCAAGTTGGCGGGAGGGCCGAGCAGTACTTC. Residues: CASSQVGGRAEQYF. V and J are TRBV3-1 and TRBJ2-7, with TRBD2 matching over 9 bases. The CDR3 length is 14 residues. The germline gives CDR1 LGHDT, CDR2 YNNKEL (reference sequence). J was trimmed by 6 bases and V by 1 base; bases with no gene match: 4.

This clonotype was counted many times. The V and J genes are TRBV11-2 and TRBJ2-7; D is ambiguous. Trimming shortened V by 0 bases and J by 7 bases, and 16 bases separated the two germline ends. The CDR3 totals 15 residues. Germline lookup yields CDR1 SGHAT and CDR2 FQNNGV. CDR3 DNA sequence: TGTGCCAGCAGCTTAGACGGCTACACCTACGGGGAGCAGTACTTC. Translation gives CASSLDGYTYGEQYF.

On this clonotype itself: Possible read error: a much larger clone is one base away. This CDR3 fails to terminate in the conserved phenylalanine or tryptophan, so it likely reflects a read error. The gene calls are TRBV9 and TRBJ2-7; D is possibly TRBD2 (5 bases). Germline V gene lookup returns CDR1 SGDLS and CDR2 YYNGEE. Trimming took off 0 bases at V and 0 bases at J, with 10 bases between the two ends. There are 15 residues in the CDR3. The CDR3 loop is CASSVGQRPSYEQYS. CDR3 coding DNA: TGTGCCAGCAGCGTAGGCCAGCGGCCCTCCTACGAGCAGTACTCC.

The chain uses TRBV3-1 and TRBJ1-1; weak D call: TRBD1 (5 bases). This CDR3 contains 13 residues. The ends were cut back, 4 bases at V and 10 bases at J, with 16 bases in the middle. The germline V gene has CDR1 LGHDT and CDR2 YNNKEL (reference sequence). CDR3 DNA: TGTGCCAGCAGCCCAGGGCCTGCGTCCGGAGCTTTCTTT. This codes for CASSPGPASGAFF.

This clonotype was recorded many times. The V call is TRBV7-8, the J call TRBJ2-7; TRBD2 matches 12 bases. The ends lost 5 bases at V and 0 bases at J; junction bases unmatched: 14. CDR3 length equals 19 residues. Germline CDR1 reads SGHVS; CDR2 reads FQNEAQ. The CDR3 loop is CASSQAVLAGGSPSYEQYF. In nucleotides, the CDR3 is TGTGCCAGCAGCCAAGCTGTTCTAGCGGGAGGGTCTCCCTCCTACGAGCAGTACTTC. The whole variable domain, remainder taken from reference TRBV7-8 and TRBJ2-7, is GAGVSQSPRYKVAKRGQDVALRCDPISGHVSLFWYQQALGQGPEFLTYFQNEAQLDKSGLPSDRFFAERPEGSVSTLKIQRTQQEDSAVYLCASSQAVLAGGSPSYEQYFGPGTRLTVT.

This clonotype has ten or more counts. This rearrangement joins TRBV28 to TRBJ1-2, with D uncertain. The V end was cut by 6 bases, the J end by 6 bases, with 8 bases between. This CDR3 comprises 11 residues. Germline V gene lookup returns CDR1 MDHEN and CDR2 SYDVKM. The chain's CDR3 is CASRAYHGYTF. CDR3 in DNA: TGTGCCAGCAGGGCCTATCATGGCTACACCTTC.

The genes are TRBV6-1 and TRBJ2-5, with D possibly matching TRBD2 (6 bases). The CDR3 sequence is 15 residues long. Germline loops: CDR1 MNHNS, CDR2 SASEGT. Between the trimmed V and J ends, which lost 6 bases and 2 bases, there was a span of 16 bases. CDR3 DNA: TGTGCCAGCAGCGACGGACTAACTTTTCAAGAGACCCAGTACTTC. Encoded protein: CASSDGLTFQETQYF.

This clonotype was recorded at least ten times. The chain carries TRBV12-3 or TRBV12-4 and TRBJ1-2; 9 bases map to TRBD1. The CDR3 is 13 residues long. Germline trimming cut 6 bases from V and 7 bases from J; bases unmatched to any gene: 6. In nucleotides, the CDR3 is TGTGCCAGCAGCTCGGACAGGGGAATTGGCTACACCTTC. Translating it yields CASSSDRGIGYTF.

The genes are TRBV12-3 or TRBV12-4 and TRBJ1-5; D gene unclear. This CDR3 spans 13 amino acids. Deletions cut 2 bases from V and 2 bases from J, with 4 bases between. Here the CDR3 reads CASSLTRNQPQHF. CDR3 bases: TGTGCCAGCAGTTTAACCCGCAATCAGCCCCAGCATTTT.